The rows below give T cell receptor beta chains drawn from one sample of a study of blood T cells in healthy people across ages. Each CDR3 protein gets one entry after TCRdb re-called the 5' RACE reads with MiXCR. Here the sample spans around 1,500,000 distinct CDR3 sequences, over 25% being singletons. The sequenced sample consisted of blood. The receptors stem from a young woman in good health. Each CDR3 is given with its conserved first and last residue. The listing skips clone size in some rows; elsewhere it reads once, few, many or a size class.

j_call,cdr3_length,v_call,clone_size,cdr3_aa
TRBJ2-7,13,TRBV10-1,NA,CASSESVQNTQYF
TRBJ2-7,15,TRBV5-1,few,CASSTGTAPTYEQYF
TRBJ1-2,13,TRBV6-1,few,CASSEAVHYGYTF
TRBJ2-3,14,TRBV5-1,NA,CASSLFTSRDTQYF
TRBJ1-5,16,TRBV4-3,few,CASSQDRGTRRQPQHF
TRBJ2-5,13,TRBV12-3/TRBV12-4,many,CASSSAQGETQYF
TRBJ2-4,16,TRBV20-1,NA,CSASDTGGGAKNIQYF
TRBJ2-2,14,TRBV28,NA,CASILGGGPGELFF
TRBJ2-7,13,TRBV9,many,CASSASGGNEQYF
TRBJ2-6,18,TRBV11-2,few,CASRSRQRDSSGANVLTF
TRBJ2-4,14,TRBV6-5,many,CASSWDRAKNIQYF
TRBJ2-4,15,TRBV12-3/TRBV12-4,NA,CAGSYTGGAKNIQYF